The source of this T cell receptor beta chain is a study of shared clonotypes between healthy human individuals. Study-wide results and limits: Roughly 5.3% of naive CD4 clonotypes were common to four donors. Clonotype sharing among the donors was expected to vary with sequencing depth.

Each cell subset's genomic DNA was divided evenly among several immunoSEQ plates. The protocol was immunoSEQ multiplex PCR, while the TCRdb copy is restricted to in-frame clones and leaves out a portion. The sample contains about 2.4 million clones, 93% of which appear only once. The CDR3 loop spans 13 amino acids. The V gene's germline CDR1 is SSHAT and CDR2 FNYEAQ (reference sequence). As concerns this clone: Its target is not known.

Material for sequencing was naive CD4+ T cells from PBMCs. Subset meaning: CD45RA+ positively selected. The TCR was taken from a man younger than 30 in good health. Some clones in this sample may be carry-over from other donors' samples. This chain links TRBV7-7 with TRBJ2-5; no clear D. The closer fit of TRBJ2-7 to the DNA end suggests the J call may be wrong. CDR3 amino acids: CASSSGPSYEQYF. CDR3 sequence (DNA): TGTGCCAGCAGCTCCGGACCCTCTTACGAGCAGTACTTC.